This TCR beta chain was documented in a study of cytomegalovirus exposure and HLA in healthy donors. Study overall: A subsequent analysis reported that the roughly 120 validation repertoires were produced on the same platform that had also been used for the roughly 700 first-cohort repertoires. General study points: The listing of 150 to 200 TCR beta chains classed them as cytomegalovirus-associated.

TCRdb keeps only in-frame clones here, not all; method: immunoSEQ multiplex PCR. The sample carries some 140,000 clones, around nine tenths recorded once. Germline values: CDR1 SGHTA, CDR2 FQGNSA. The CDR3 runs 14 residues. The V segment lost 5 bases and the J segment 14 bases; nucleotides outside the gene matches: 11. With regard to this clone: Its antigen is as yet unknown.

The clonotype originates from a man younger than 35 in good health and CMV-seropositive. The chain uses TRBV7-2 and TRBJ1-6; TRBD1 aligns across 8 bases. What was sequenced was PBMCs. CDR3 DNA: TGTGCCAGCAGCCCGGACAGGGCCCCCCCCACCCTCCACTTT. Translation gives CASSPDRAPPTLHF.